This TCR beta chain is drawn from a study of blood T cells in healthy people across ages. The study, taken as a whole, reports: Relative to aged donors, long-lived donors carried more naive CD4+ cells and displayed higher diversity. Investigators viewed diversity estimates from one million T cells as underestimates, the study reported. Unsorted PBMCs ruled out conclusive naive versus antigen-experienced comparison.

Isolation recovered at least 6.5 million PBMCs from every sample. The germline CDR1 and CDR2 sequences are MNHNY and SVGAGI (reference sequence). The CDR3 extends over 15 amino acids. For the second PCR, which ran for roughly 7 to 11 cycles, a sample-barcoded 5' primer and a J-beta primer mix were used. MiXCR, applied by TCRdb to the 5' RACE reads, yields one record per CDR3 protein. The data show some 710,000 distinct CDR3 sequences, 20% to 25% seen once. A word on this clonotype: Its antigen is still unknown.

The V gene is TRBV6-6, the J gene TRBJ2-5, with D possibly TRBD2 on 7 matching bases. The DNA end is more similar to TRBJ2-7, so the J call may be wrong. Specimen: blood. This receptor was identified in a man between 65 and 80 years old in good health. Here the CDR3 DNA reads TGTGCCAGCACCCTAGGGGGACTATCTACCTACGAGCAGTACTTC. It codes for CASTLGGLSTYEQYF.